The clone carrying this T cell receptor beta chain was detected only once. Assay used: immunoSEQ multiplex PCR; TCRdb lists only in-frame clones, some missing. The sample has 45,000 or so clones; roughly 90% are singletons. This sample was included in a study of blood T cell repertoires in COVID-19. The CDR3 totals 13 residues. V was clipped by 8 bases and J by 3 bases, with 13 bases between them. Germline values: CDR1 KGHSH, CDR2 LQKENI. This chain joins TRBV18 and TRBJ1-2; perhaps TRBD1 as D (5 bases). The sequencing sample was made of peripheral blood. The sequence came from a woman older than 75 in a cohort sampled during active or convalescent COVID-19. This chain's CDR3 is CASADTAYYGYTF. CDR3 DNA sequence: TGTGCCAGCGCGGACACGGCTTACTATGGCTACACCTTC. Filled out from reference TRBV18 and TRBJ1-2, the complete variable domain reads NAGVMQNPRHLVRRRGQEARLRCSPMKGHSHVYWYRQLPEEGLKFMVYLQKENIIDESGMPKERFSAEFPKEGPSILRIQQVVRGDSAAYFCASADTAYYGYTFGSGTRLTVV.